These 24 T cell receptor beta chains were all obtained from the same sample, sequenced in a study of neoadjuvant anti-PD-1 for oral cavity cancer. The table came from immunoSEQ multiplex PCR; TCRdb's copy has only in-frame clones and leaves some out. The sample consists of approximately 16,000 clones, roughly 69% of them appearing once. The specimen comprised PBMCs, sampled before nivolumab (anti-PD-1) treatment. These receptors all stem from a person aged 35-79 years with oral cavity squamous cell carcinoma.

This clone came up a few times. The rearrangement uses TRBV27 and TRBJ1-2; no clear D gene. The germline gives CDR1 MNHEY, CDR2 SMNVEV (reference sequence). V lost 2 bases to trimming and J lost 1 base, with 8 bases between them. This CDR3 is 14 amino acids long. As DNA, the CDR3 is TGTGCCAGCAGTTTACACGGATTTAACTATGGCTACACCTTC. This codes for CASSLHGFNYGYTF.

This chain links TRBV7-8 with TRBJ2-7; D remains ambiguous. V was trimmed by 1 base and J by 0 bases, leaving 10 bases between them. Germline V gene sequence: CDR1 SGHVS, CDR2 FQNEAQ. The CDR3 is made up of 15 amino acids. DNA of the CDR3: TGTGCCAGCAGCTTAGAAGGTCATAGCTCCTACGAGCAGTACTTC. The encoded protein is CASSLEGHSSYEQYF. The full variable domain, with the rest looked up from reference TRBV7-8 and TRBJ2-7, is GAGVSQSPRYKVAKRGQDVALRCDPISGHVSLFWYQQALGQGPEFLTYFQNEAQLDKSGLPSDRFFAERPEGSVSTLKIQRTQQEDSAVYLCASSLEGHSSYEQYFGPGTRLTVT.

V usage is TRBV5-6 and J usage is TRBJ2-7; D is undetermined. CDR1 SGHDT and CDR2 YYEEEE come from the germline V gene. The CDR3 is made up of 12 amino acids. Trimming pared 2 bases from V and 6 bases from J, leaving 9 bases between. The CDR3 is CASSFMYAEQYF. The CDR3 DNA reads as TGTGCCAGCAGCTTTATGTACGCCGAGCAGTACTTC. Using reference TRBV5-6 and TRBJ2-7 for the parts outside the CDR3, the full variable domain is DAGVTQSPTHLIKTRGQQVTLRCSPKSGHDTVSWYQQALGQGPQFIFQYYEEEERQRGNFPDRFSGHQFPNYSSELNVNALLLGDSALYLCASSFMYAEQYFGPGTRLTVT.

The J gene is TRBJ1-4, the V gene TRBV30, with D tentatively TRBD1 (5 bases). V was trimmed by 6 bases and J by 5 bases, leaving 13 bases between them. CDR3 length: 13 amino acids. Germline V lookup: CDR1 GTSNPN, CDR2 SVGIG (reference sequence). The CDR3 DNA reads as TGTGCCTGCCCCGGGACGGTGAATGAAAAACTGTTTTTT. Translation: CACPGTVNEKLFF.

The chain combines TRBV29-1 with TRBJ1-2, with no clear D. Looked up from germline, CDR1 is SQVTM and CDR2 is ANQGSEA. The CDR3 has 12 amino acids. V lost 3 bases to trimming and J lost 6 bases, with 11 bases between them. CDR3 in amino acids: CSVDRGIHGYTF. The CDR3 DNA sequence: TGCAGCGTTGACCGGGGTATACATGGCTACACCTTC.

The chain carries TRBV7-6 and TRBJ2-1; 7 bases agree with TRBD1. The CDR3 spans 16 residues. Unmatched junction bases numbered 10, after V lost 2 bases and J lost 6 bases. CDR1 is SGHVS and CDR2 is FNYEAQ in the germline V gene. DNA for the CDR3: TGTGCCAGCAGCTTAAGACGGGACAGTAGTTCCAATGAGCAGTTCTTC. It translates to CASSLRRDSSSNEQFF.

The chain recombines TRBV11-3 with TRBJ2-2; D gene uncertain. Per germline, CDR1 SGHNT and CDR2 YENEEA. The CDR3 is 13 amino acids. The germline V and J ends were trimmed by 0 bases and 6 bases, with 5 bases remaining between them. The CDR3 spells CASSLDRPGELFF. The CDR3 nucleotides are TGTGCCAGCAGCTTAGATAGGCCCGGGGAGCTGTTTTTT.

The CDR3 spells CASSFDSYNEQFF. In DNA form, the CDR3 reads TGTGCCAGCAGCTTCGACAGCTACAATGAGCAGTTCTTC. The chain is built from TRBV7-9 and TRBJ2-1; tentative D call: TRBD1 (5 bases). The CDR3 sequence is 13 residues long. The V end was cut by 3 bases, the J end by 3 bases, with 6 bases between. Germline values: CDR1 SEHNR, CDR2 FQNEAQ (reference sequence). Drawing the rest from reference TRBV7-9 and TRBJ2-1, the complete variable domain is DTGVSQNPRHKITKRGQNVTFRCDPISEHNRLYWYRQTLGQGPEFLTYFQNEAQLEKSRLLSDRFSAERPKGSFSTLEIQRTEQGDSAMYLCASSFDSYNEQFFGPGTRLTVL.

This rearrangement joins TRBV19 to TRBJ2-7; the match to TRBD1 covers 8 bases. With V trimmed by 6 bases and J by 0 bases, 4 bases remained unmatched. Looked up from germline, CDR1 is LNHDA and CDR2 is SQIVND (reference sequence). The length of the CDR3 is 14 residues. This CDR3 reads CASRSGGSSYEQYF. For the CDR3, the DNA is TGTGCCAGTAGATCAGGGGGCAGCTCCTACGAGCAGTACTTC.

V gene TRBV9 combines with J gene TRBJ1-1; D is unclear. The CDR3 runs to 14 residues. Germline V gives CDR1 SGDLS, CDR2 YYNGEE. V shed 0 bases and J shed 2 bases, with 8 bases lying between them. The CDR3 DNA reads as TGTGCCAGCAGCGTAGGGGTAGACAACACTGAAGCTTTCTTT. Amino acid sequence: CASSVGVDNTEAFF.

This CDR3 reads CATSRSSGTLYEQYF. As DNA, the CDR3 is TGTGCCACCAGCAGATCGTCCGGGACACTGTACGAGCAGTACTTC. The chain is built from TRBV15 and TRBJ2-7, with D perhaps matching TRBD1 (6 bases). Trimming stripped 2 bases from V and 4 bases from J, with 15 bases between. The germline CDR1 and CDR2 sequences are LNHNV and YYDKDF (reference sequence). CDR3 size: 15 residues.

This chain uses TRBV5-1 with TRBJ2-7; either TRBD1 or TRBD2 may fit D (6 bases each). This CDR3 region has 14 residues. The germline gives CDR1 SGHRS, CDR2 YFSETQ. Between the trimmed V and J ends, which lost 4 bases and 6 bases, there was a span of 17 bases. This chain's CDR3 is CASSPAGGPGEQYF. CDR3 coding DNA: TGCGCCAGCAGCCCGGCCGGGGGCCCGGGCGAGCAGTACTTC.

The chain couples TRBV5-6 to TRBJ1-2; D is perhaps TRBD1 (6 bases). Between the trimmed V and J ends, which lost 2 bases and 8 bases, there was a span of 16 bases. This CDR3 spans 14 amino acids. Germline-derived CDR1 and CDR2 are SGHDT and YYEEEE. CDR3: CASSLNDRTRGYTF. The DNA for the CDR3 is TGTGCCAGCAGCTTAAACGACAGGACGAGGGGCTACACCTTC. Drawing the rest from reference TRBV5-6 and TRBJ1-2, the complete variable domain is DAGVTQSPTHLIKTRGQQVTLRCSPKSGHDTVSWYQQALGQGPQFIFQYYEEEERQRGNFPDRFSGHQFPNYSSELNVNALLLGDSALYLCASSLNDRTRGYTFGSGTRLTVV.

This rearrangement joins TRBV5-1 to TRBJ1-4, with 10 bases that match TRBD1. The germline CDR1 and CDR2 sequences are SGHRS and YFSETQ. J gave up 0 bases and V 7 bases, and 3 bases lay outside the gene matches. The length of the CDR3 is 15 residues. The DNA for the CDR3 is TGCGCCAGCCGGGGACAGGGGTCAACTAATGAAAAACTGTTTTTT. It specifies CASRGQGSTNEKLFF. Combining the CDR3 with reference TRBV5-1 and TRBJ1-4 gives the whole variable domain KAGVTQTPRYLIKTRGQQVTLSCSPISGHRSVSWYQQTPGQGLQFLFEYFSETQRNKGNFPGRFSGRQFSNSRSEMNVSTLELGDSALYLCASRGQGSTNEKLFFGSGTQLSVL.

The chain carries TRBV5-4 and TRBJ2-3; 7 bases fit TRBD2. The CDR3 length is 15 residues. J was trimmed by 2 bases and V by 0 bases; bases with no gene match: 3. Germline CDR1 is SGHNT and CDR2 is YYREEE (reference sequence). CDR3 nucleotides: TGTGCCAGCAGCTTGGGGCGGGAGAACACAGATACGCAGTATTTT. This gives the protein CASSLGRENTDTQYF.

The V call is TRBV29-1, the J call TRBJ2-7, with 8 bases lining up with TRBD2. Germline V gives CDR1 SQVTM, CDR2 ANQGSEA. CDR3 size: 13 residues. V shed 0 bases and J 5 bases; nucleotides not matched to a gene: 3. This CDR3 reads CSVEEVAGNEQYF. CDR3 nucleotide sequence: TGCAGCGTTGAAGAGGTAGCGGGGAACGAGCAGTACTTC.

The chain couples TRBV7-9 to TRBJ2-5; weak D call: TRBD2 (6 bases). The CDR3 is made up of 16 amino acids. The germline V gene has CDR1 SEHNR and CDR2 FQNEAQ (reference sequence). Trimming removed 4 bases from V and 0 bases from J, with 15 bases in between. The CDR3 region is CASSSPLAEYQETQYF. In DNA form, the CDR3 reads TGTGCCAGCAGCTCGCCTTTAGCGGAGTACCAAGAGACCCAGTACTTC.

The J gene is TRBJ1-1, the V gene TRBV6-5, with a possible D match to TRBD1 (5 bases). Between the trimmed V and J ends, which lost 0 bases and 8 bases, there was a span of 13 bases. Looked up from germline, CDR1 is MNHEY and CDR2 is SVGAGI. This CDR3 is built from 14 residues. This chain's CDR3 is CASSYSTVSQEAFF. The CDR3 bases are TGTGCCAGCAGTTACTCGACAGTGTCCCAAGAAGCTTTCTTT.

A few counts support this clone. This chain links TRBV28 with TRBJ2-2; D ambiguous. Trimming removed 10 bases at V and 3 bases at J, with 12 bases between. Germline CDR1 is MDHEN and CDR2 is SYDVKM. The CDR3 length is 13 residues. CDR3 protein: CATSLPHTGELFF. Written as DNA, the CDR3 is TGTGCCACCTCTCTCCCTCACACCGGGGAGCTGTTTTTT.

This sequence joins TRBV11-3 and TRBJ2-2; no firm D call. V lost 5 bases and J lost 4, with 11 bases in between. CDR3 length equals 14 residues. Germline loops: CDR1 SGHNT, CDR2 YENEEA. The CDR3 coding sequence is TGTGCCAGCAGCCCCGATGGGGTCACCGGGGAGCTGTTTTTT. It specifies CASSPDGVTGELFF. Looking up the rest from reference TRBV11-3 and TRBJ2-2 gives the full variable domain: EAGVVQSPRYKIIEKKQPVAFWCNPISGHNTLYWYLQNLGQGPELLIRYENEEAVDDSQLPKDRFSAERLKGVDSTLKIQPAELGDSAVYLCASSPDGVTGELFFGEGSRLTVL.

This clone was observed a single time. CDR3 sequence (DNA): TGTGCCAGCAGGTCCTTAGCGGGAGGGACCGGGGAGCTGTTTTTT. Translation gives CASRSLAGGTGELFF. The chain uses TRBV27 and TRBJ2-2, with TRBD2 matching over 11 bases. The CDR3 sequence is 15 residues long. Germline values: CDR1 MNHEY, CDR2 SMNVEV (reference sequence). V was pared by 6 bases and J by 5 bases, with 5 bases of the junction left unmatched.

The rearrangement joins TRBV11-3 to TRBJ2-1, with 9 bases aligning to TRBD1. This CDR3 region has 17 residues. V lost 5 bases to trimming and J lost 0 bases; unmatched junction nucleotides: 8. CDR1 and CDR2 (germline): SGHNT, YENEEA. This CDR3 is CASSPGQGTFSYNEQFF. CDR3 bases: TGTGCCAGCAGCCCCGGACAGGGGACTTTCTCCTACAATGAGCAGTTCTTC.

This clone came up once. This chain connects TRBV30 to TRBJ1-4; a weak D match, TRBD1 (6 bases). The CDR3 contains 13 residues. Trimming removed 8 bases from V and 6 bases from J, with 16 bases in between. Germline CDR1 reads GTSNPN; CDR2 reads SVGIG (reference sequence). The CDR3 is CARTDAPHEKLFF. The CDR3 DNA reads TGTGCCCGGACAGATGCTCCCCATGAAAAACTGTTTTTT.

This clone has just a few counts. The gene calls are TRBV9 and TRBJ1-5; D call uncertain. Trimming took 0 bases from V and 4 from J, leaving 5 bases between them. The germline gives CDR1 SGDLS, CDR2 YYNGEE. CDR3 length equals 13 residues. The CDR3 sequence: CASSVADNQPQHF. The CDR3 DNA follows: TGTGCCAGCAGCGTAGCTGATAATCAGCCCCAGCATTTT.